The sequence of this TCR beta chain was determined in a study of T cells in Graves' hyperthyroidism and ophthalmopathy. Looked up from germline, CDR1 is ENHRY and CDR2 is SYGVKD. V gave up 2 bases and J gave up 3 bases, with 8 bases separating them. The length of the CDR3 is 14 residues. This clonotype was seen a handful of times. RNA transcripts gave rise to amplified TCR beta CDR3 regions. The HTBI primer set was used in a first-round RT-PCR of the TCR CDR3. TCRdb called the multiplex PCR reads again in MiXCR, with one record for every CDR3 protein. The sample includes a few hundred thousand distinct CDR3 sequences, 46% of them seen just once.

This receptor was identified in an adult woman with Graves' disease, either hyperthyroidism or ophthalmopathy (not recorded which). What was sequenced was peripheral blood or thyroid tissue (not recorded which). The chain couples TRBV10-3 to TRBJ1-5, with no clear D. CDR3 nucleotides: TGTGCCATCAGTGAGACAGAGGTCAATCAGCCCCAGCATTTT. Protein sequence: CAISETEVNQPQHF.